A single sample gave rise to the 7 T cell receptor beta chains below, sequenced in a study of T cell repertoires in cytomegalovirus infection. In TCRdb, the reads were re-called with MiXCR into one record per CDR3 protein. Of around 180,000 distinct CDR3 sequences in the sample, roughly 27% are singletons; the top ten hold 30% to 35%. Material for sequencing was PBMCs. These TCRs come from a human donor in good health (CMV status not recorded). Some clones in this sample may be carry-over from other donors' samples.

V is TRBV18 and J is TRBJ1-5; perhaps TRBD1 as D (5 bases). Trimming took 8 bases from V and 3 from J, leaving 8 bases between them. The germline V gene encodes CDR1 KGHSH and CDR2 LQKENI. The length of the CDR3 is 12 residues. The CDR3 nucleotides are TGTGCCAGCAGGGGCACCAATCAGCCCCAGCATTTT. This sequence encodes CASRGTNQPQHF.

The chain carries TRBV25-1 and TRBJ1-2; TRBD1 agrees at 7 bases. J was trimmed by 8 bases and V by 8 bases; bases with no gene match: 8. The CDR3 extends over 12 amino acids. Germline V gene sequence: CDR1 MGHDK, CDR2 SYGVNS. CDR3 nucleotide sequence: TGTGCCAGCCAGCAGGGGGAGGGAGGCTACACCTTC. As protein: CASQQGEGGYTF.

This sequence joins TRBV20-1 and TRBJ2-7, with no clear D. This CDR3 has 13 residues. Germline V gene data show CDR1 as DFQATT and CDR2 as SNEGSKA (reference sequence). V lost 0 bases and J 2 bases, leaving 8 bases between the germline ends. The CDR3 spells CSARDLSTYEQYF. The CDR3 DNA is TGCAGTGCTAGAGATCTCTCGACCTACGAGCAGTACTTC.

There are many counts of this clonotype. The rearrangement joins TRBV7-2 to TRBJ1-3, with a possible D match to TRBD1 (5 bases). This CDR3 spans 15 amino acids. Germline values: CDR1 SGHTA, CDR2 FQGNSA. Between the trimmed V and J ends, which lost 3 bases and 2 bases, there was a span of 11 bases. CDR3 nucleotide sequence: TGTGCCAGCAGCTTGACAGAGTTGACTGGAAACACCATATATTTT. This translates into CASSLTELTGNTIYF. Full variable domain (missing parts from reference TRBV7-2 and TRBJ1-3): GAGVSQSPSNKVTEKGKDVELRCDPISGHTALYWYRQSLGQGLEFLIYFQGNSAPDKSGLPSDRFSAERTGGSVSTLTIQRTQQEDSAVYLCASSLTELTGNTIYFGEGSWLTVV.

CDR3 region: CASSLEEGGGYGYTF. Here the CDR3 DNA reads TGTGCCAGCAGTTTAGAAGAGGGGGGGGGGTATGGCTACACCTTC. V and J are TRBV12-3 or TRBV12-4 and TRBJ1-2; D might be TRBD1 (6 bases). Trimming took off 1 base at V and 5 bases at J, with 14 bases between the two ends. This CDR3 has 15 residues.

This clonotype was detected a few times. The rearrangement uses TRBV7-8 and TRBJ1-2, with a tentative D call TRBD1 (6 bases). Per germline, CDR1 SGHVS and CDR2 FQNEAQ. Trimming removed 5 bases from V and 4 bases from J, with 14 bases in between. This CDR3 is built from 14 residues. CDR3 residues: CASSRGAAGYGYTF. The CDR3 region has the DNA TGTGCCAGCAGCCGGGGGGCCGCCGGCTATGGCTACACCTTC.

This clonotype was recorded a few times. V usage is TRBV6-5 and J usage is TRBJ1-4; D gene uncertain. V was clipped by 2 bases and J by 6 bases, with 7 bases between them. The CDR3 is 13 residues long. Germline V gene sequence: CDR1 MNHEY, CDR2 SVGAGI. The CDR3 DNA reads TGTGCCAGCAGTTACGAGGCAGATGAAAAACTGTTTTTT. Its translation is CASSYEADEKLFF.